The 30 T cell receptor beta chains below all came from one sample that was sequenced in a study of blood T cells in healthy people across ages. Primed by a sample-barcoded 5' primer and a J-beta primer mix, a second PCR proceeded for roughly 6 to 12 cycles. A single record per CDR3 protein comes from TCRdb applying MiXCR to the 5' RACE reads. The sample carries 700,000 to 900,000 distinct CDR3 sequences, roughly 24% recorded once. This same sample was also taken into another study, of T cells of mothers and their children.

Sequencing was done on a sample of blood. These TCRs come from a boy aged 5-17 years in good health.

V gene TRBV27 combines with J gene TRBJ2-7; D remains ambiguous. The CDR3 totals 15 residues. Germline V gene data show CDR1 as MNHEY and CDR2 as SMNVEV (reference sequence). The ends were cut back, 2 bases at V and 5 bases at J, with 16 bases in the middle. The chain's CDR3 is CASSLTRVLPDEQYF. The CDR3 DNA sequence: TGTGCCAGCAGTTTAACACGGGTATTACCGGACGAGCAGTACTTC.

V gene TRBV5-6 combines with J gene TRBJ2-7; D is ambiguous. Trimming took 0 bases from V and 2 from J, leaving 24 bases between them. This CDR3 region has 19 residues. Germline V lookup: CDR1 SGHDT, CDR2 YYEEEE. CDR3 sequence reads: CASSLAGPGNSVRTYEQYF. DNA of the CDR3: TGTGCCAGCAGCTTGGCCGGCCCTGGCAACAGCGTCAGAACCTACGAGCAGTACTTC.

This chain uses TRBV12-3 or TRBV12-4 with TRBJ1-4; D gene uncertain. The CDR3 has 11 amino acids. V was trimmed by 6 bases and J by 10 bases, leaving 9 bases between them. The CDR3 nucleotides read TGTGCCAGCAGCCTTCTGGGAAAACTGTTTTTT. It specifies CASSLLGKLFF.

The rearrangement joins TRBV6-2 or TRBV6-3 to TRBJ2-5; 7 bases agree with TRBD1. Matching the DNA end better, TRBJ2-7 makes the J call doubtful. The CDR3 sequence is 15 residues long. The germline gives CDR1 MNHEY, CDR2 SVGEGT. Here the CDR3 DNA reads TGTGCCAGCAGCCCACTGGACAGGTGGACCTACGAGCAGTACTTC. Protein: CASSPLDRWTYEQYF.

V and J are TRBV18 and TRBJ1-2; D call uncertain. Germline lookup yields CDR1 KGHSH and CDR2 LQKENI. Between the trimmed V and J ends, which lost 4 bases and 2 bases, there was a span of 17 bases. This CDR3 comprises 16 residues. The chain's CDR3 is CASSLLVSKANYGYTF. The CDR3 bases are TGTGCCAGCTCACTCTTGGTCAGTAAGGCGAACTATGGCTACACCTTC. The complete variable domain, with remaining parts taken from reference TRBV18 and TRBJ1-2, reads NAGVMQNPRHLVRRRGQEARLRCSPMKGHSHVYWYRQLPEEGLKFMVYLQKENIIDESGMPKERFSAEFPKEGPSILRIQQVVRGDSAAYFCASSLLVSKANYGYTFGSGTRLTVV.

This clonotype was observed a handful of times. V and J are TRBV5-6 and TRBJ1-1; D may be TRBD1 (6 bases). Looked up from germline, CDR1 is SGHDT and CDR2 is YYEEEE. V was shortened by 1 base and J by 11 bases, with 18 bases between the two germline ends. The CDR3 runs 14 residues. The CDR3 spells CASSLHRDFDRAFF. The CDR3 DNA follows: TGTGCCAGCAGCTTGCACAGGGACTTTGATCGGGCTTTCTTT.

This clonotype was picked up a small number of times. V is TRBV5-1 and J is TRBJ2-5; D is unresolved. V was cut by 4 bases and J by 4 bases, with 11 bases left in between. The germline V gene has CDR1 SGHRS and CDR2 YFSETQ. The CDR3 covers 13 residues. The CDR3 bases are TGCGCCAGCAGCCCTAACAAGGGAGAGACCCAGTACTTC. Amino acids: CASSPNKGETQYF.

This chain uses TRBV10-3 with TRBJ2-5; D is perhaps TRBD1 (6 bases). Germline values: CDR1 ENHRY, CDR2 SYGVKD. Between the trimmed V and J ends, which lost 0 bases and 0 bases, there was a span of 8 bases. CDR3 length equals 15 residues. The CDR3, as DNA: TGTGCCATCAGTGAGTCGTACAGGGACCAAGAGACCCAGTACTTC. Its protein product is CAISESYRDQETQYF.

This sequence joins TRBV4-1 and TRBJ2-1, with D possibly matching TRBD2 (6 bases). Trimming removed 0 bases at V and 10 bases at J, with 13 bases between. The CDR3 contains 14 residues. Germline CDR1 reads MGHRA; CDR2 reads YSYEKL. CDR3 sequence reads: CASSQEGGRPEQFF. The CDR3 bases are TGCGCCAGCAGCCAAGAAGGAGGGCGGCCGGAGCAGTTCTTC.

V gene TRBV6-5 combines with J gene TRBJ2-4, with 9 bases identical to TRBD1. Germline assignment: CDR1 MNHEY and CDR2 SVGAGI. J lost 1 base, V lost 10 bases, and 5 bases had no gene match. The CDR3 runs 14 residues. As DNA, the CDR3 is TGTGCCACCGGGACAGGGTCGGCCAAAAACATTCAGTACTTC. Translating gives CATGTGSAKNIQYF.

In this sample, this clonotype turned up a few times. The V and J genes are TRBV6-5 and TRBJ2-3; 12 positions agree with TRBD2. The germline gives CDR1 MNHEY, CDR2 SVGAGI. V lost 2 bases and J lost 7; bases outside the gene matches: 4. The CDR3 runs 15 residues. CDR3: CASSYLAGGPNTQYF. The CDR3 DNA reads TGTGCCAGCAGTTACCTAGCGGGGGGGCCTAATACGCAGTATTTT.

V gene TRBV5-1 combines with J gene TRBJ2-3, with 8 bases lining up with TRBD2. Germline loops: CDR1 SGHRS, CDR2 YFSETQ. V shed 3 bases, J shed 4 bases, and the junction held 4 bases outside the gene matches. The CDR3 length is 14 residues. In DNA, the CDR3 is TGCGCCAGCAGCTCTGGACTAGCCCCAGATACGCAGTATTTT. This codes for CASSSGLAPDTQYF.

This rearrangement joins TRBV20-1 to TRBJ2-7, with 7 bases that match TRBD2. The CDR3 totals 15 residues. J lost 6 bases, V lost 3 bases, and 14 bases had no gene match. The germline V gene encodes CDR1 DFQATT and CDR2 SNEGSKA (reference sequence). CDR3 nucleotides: TGCAGTGCTAGGCGGGGGATTACCGAGGCAGGCGAGCAGTACTTC. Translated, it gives CSARRGITEAGEQYF.

The CDR3 sequence: CASSFLRGEEQYF. In DNA form, the CDR3 reads TGCGCCAGCAGCTTTCTCAGGGGAGAAGAGCAGTACTTC. The chain employs TRBV5-1 and TRBJ2-7, with D possibly being TRBD1 (6 bases). V dropped 2 bases and J dropped 7 bases, with 13 bases sitting between them. The CDR3 is 13 amino acids. CDR1 and CDR2 from the germline V gene are SGHRS and YFSETQ.

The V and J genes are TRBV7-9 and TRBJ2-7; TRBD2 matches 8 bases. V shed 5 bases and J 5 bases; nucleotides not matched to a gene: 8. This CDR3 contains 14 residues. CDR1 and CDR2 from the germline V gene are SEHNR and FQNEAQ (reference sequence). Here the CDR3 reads CASSLSGSWDEQYF. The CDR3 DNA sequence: TGTGCCAGCAGCCTGAGCGGGAGTTGGGACGAGCAGTACTTC.

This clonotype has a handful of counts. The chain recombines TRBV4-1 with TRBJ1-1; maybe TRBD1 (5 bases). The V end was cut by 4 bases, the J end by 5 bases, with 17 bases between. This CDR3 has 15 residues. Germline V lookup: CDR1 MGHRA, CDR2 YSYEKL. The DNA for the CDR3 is TGCGCCAGCAGCCCCGGGGGGAGTTCGAGGACTGAAGCTTTCTTT. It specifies CASSPGGSSRTEAFF.

CDR3 bases: TGTGCCATCAGCCCGGGACGGGGGAATGAAAAACTGTTTTTT. It yields the protein CAISPGRGNEKLFF. The V and J genes are TRBV10-3 and TRBJ1-4; weak D call: TRBD1 (5 bases). The CDR3 sequence is 14 residues long. Germline CDR1 reads ENHRY; CDR2 reads SYGVKD. V lost 6 bases and J 5 bases, leaving 13 bases between the germline ends.

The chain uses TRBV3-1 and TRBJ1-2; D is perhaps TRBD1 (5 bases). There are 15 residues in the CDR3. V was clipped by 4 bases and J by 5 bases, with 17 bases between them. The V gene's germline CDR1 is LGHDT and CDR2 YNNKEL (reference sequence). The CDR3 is CASSPRLFEGYGYTF. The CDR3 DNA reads TGTGCCAGCAGCCCTCGCCTGTTTGAGGGGTATGGCTACACCTTC.

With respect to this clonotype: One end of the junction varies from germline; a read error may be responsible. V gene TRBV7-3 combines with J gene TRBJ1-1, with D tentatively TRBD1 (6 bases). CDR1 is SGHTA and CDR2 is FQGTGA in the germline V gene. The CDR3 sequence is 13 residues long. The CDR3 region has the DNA TGTGCCAGCAGCTTAATAGCAGGGGCTGAGGCTTTCTTT. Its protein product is CASSLIAGAEAFF.

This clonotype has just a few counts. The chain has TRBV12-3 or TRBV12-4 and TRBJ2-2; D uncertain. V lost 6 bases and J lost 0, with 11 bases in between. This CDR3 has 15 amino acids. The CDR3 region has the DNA TGTGCCAGCAGCCGTCTAGGGCCGAACACCGGGGAGCTGTTTTTT. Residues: CASSRLGPNTGELFF.

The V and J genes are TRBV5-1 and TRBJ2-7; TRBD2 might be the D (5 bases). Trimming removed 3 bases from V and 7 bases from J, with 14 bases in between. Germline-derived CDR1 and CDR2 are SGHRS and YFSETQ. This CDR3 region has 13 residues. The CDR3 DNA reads TGCGCCAGCAGCTCCGGACTGACGTGGGAGCAGTACTTC. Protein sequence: CASSSGLTWEQYF.

Written as DNA, the CDR3 is TGTGCCAGCACCGGACTAGAGCGTGGAGAGACCCAGTACTTC. Its translation is CASTGLERGETQYF. The chain carries TRBV6-5 and TRBJ2-5, with 7 bases aligning to TRBD2. Germline loops: CDR1 MNHEY, CDR2 SVGAGI. This CDR3 contains 14 residues. After removal of 7 bases from V and 4 bases from J, the junction contained 9 bases not matched to a gene.

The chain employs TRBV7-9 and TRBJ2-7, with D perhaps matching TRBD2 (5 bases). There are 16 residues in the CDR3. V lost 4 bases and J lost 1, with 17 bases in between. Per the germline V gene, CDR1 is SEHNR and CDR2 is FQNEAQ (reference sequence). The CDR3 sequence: CASSSPRTEESYEQYF. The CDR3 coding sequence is TGTGCCAGCAGCTCTCCACGGACTGAGGAATCCTACGAGCAGTACTTC.

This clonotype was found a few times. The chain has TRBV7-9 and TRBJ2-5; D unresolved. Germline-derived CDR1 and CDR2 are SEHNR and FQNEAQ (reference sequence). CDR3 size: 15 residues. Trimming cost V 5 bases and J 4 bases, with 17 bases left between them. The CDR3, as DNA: TGTGCCAGCAGCATGACCGACCTGCGTTTAGAGACCCAGTACTTC. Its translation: CASSMTDLRLETQYF.

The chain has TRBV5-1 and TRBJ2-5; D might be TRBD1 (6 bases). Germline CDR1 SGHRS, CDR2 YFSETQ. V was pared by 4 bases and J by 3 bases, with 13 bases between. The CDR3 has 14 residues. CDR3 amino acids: CASSQDRIKETQYF. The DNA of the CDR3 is TGCGCCAGCAGCCAAGACAGGATTAAAGAGACCCAGTACTTC.

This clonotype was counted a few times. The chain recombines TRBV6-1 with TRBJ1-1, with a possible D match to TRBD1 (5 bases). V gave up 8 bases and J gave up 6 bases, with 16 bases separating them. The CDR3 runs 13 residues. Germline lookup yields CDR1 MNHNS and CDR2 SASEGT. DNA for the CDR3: TGTGCCAGCGAAAGGGACGTGAAGGCTGAAGCTTTCTTT. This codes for CASERDVKAEAFF.

In DNA, the CDR3 is TGCAGTGCGCTCCATGGGGGCGCGGAGACCCAGTACTTC. Translation gives CSALHGGAETQYF. V gene TRBV20-1 combines with J gene TRBJ2-5, with D perhaps TRBD1 (6 bases). V lost 6 bases and J lost 5, with 16 bases in between. The germline CDR1 and CDR2 sequences are DFQATT and SNEGSKA (reference sequence). CDR3 length: 13 residues.

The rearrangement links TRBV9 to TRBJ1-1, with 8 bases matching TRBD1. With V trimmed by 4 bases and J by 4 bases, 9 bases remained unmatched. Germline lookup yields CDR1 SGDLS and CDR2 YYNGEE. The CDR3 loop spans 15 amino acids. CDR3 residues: CASSPQDRGGTEAFF. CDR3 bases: TGTGCCAGCAGCCCCCAAGACAGGGGTGGCACTGAAGCTTTCTTT.

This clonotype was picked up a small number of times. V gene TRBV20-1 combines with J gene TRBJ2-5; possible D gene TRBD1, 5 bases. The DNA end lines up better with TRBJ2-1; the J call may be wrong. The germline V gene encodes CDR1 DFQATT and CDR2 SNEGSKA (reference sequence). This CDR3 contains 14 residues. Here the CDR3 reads CSARMGWAPGEQFF. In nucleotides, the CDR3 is TGCAGTGCACGGATGGGTTGGGCCCCAGGGGAGCAGTTCTTC.

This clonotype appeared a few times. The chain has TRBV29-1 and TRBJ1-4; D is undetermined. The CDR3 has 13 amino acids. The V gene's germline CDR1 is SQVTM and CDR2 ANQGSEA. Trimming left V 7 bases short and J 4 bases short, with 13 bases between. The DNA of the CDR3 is TGCAGCGCCTCACAGAGAGGTAATGAAAAACTGTTTTTT. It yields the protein CSASQRGNEKLFF.